This T cell receptor beta chain originates from a study of blood T cell repertoires in COVID-19. Overall study context: The study drew acute and convalescent COVID-19 samples from the United States, Italy and Spain. Nucleic acid was either cDNA or gDNA, and it came from T cells, B-cell-depleted T cells, or PBMCs.

Assay used: immunoSEQ multiplex PCR; TCRdb lists only in-frame clones, some missing. The sample holds 410,000 or so clones, roughly 90% seen once. Germline V CDR1 and CDR2: SGHNT, YYREEE (reference sequence). V lost 4 bases, J lost 3 bases, and 10 bases stayed unmatched. This CDR3 is built from 16 residues. This clone has just one count. The chain combines TRBV5-4 with TRBJ1-2, with 9 bases fitting TRBD1. Sequencing was performed on peripheral blood. This sequence was found in a woman aged 25 to 39 with active or convalescent COVID-19. CDR3 nucleotides: TGTGCCAGCAGCCTCGAAAGACAGGGGGGGTACTATGGCTACACCTTC. Amino acids: CASSLERQGGYYGYTF.